This T cell receptor beta chain was captured in a study of blood T cell repertoires in COVID-19. Across the study: From the United States, Italy and Spain came samples of acute and convalescent COVID-19. Sources were T cells, B-cell-depleted T cells, or PBMCs; the material itself was cDNA or gDNA.

Original data processing: Nucleated cell counts were estimated from reference gene primer amplification. Clones were sequenced by immunoSEQ multiplex PCR, and TCRdb holds only the in-frame ones, with some missing. V, J and clone size reflect that table, while D and trimming were determined from the DNA. The sample includes about 22,000 clones, about nine tenths of them seen just once. The junction had 6 bases not matched to a gene; V was cut back by 4 bases and J by 6 bases. The V gene's germline CDR1 is SGHNT and CDR2 YENEEA. The CDR3 contains 13 residues. The TCR sequence derives from a man between 65 and 80 years old with acute or convalescent COVID-19. The chain employs TRBV11-3 and TRBJ2-7; 7 nucleotides agree with TRBD1. The source material was peripheral blood. This CDR3 is CASSSHRGGEQYF. The DNA for the CDR3 is TGTGCCAGCAGCTCCCACAGGGGTGGCGAGCAGTACTTC.